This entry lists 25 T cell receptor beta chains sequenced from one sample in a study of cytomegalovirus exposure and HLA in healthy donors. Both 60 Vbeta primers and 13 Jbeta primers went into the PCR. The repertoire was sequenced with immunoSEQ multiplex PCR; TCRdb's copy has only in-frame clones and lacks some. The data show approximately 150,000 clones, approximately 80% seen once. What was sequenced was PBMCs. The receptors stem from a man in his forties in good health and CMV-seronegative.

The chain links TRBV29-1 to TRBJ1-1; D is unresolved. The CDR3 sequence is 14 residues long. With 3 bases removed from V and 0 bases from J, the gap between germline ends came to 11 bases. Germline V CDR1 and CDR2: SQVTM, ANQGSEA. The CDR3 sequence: CSVDNAGLNTEAFF. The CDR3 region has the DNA TGCAGCGTTGATAACGCAGGCTTGAACACTGAAGCTTTCTTT.

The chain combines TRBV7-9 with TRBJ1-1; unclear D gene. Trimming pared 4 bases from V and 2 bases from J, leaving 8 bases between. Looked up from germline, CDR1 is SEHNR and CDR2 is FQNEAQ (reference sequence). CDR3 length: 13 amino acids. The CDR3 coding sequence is TGTGCCAGCAGCTCAGAGGGTAACACTGAAGCTTTCTTT. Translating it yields CASSSEGNTEAFF.

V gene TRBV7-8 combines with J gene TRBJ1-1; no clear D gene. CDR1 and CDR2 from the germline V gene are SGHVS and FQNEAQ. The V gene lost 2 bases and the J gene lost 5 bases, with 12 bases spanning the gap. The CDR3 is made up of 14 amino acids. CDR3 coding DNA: TGTGCCAGCAGCTTACTTGGACCGGGGACTGAAGCTTTCTTT. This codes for CASSLLGPGTEAFF.

The CDR3 spells CASSWGSTYEQYF. Written as DNA, the CDR3 is TGTGCCAGCAGCTGGGGCTCTACCTACGAGCAGTACTTC. The chain links TRBV7-3 to TRBJ2-7; D may be TRBD1 (5 bases). CDR3 size: 13 residues. V was clipped by 4 bases and J by 2 bases, with 9 bases between them. Germline CDR1 and CDR2: SGHTA and FQGTGA.

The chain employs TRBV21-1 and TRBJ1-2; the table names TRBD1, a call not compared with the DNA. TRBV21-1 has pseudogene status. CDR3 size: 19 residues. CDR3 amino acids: CASSNESYRRGRSNYGYTF. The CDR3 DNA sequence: TGTGCCAGCAGCAACGAATCTTACCGGAGGGGGCGAAGTAACTATGGCTACACCTTC.

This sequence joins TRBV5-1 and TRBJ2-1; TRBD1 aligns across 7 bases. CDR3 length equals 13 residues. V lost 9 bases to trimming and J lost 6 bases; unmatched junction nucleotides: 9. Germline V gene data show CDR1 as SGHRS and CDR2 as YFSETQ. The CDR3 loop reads CATRQGELNEQFF. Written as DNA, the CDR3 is TGCGCCACCCGACAGGGAGAACTCAATGAGCAGTTCTTC. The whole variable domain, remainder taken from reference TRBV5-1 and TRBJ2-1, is KAGVTQTPRYLIKTRGQQVTLSCSPISGHRSVSWYQQTPGQGLQFLFEYFSETQRNKGNFPGRFSGRQFSNSRSEMNVSTLELGDSALYLCATRQGELNEQFFGPGTRLTVL.

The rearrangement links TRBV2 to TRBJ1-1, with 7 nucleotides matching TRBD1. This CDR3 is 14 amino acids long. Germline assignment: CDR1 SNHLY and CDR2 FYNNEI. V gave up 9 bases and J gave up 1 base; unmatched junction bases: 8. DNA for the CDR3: TGTGCCAGAAACTCGGGACAGCCGAACACTGAAGCTTTCTTT. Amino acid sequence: CARNSGQPNTEAFF.

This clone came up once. CDR3 nucleotides: TGTGCCAGCAGCTTAATGAGGGATTCACCCCTCCACTTT. It translates to CASSLMRDSPLHF. This chain joins TRBV7-8 and TRBJ1-6; no definite D call. The CDR3 has 13 amino acids. The germline gives CDR1 SGHVS, CDR2 FQNEAQ. Trimming left V 2 bases short and J 8 bases short, with 7 bases between.

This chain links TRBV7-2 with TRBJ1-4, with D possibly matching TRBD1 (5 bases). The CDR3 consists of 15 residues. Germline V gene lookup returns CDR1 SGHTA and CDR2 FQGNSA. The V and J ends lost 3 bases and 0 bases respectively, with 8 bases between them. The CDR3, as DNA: TGTGCCAGCAGCTTCCAGGGTGCAACTAATGAAAAACTGTTTTTT. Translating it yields CASSFQGATNEKLFF.

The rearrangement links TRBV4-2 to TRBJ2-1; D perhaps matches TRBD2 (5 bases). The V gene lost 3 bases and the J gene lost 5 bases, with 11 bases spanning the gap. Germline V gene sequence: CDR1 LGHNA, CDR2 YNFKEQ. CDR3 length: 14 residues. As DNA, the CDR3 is TGTGCCAGCAGCCATTCCGGACTCAACAATGAGCAGTTCTTC. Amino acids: CASSHSGLNNEQFF.

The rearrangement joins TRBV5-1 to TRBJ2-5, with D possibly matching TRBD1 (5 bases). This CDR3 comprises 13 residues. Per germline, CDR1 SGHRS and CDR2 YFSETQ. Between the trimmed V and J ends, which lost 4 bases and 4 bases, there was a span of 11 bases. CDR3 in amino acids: CASSGRVLETQYF. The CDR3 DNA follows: TGCGCCAGCAGCGGCAGGGTTTTAGAGACCCAGTACTTC.

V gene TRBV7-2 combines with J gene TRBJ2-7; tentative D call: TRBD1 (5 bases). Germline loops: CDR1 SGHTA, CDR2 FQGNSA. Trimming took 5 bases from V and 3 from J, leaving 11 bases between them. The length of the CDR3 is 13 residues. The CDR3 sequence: CASSQFQGYEQYF. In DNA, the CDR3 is TGTGCCAGCAGCCAGTTTCAGGGCTACGAGCAGTACTTC.

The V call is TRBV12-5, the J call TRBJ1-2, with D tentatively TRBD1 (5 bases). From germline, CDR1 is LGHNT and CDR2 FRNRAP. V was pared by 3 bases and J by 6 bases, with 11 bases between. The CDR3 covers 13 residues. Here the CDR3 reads CASGFRGVHGYTF. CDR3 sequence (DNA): TGTGCTAGTGGTTTTCGGGGGGTGCATGGCTACACCTTC.

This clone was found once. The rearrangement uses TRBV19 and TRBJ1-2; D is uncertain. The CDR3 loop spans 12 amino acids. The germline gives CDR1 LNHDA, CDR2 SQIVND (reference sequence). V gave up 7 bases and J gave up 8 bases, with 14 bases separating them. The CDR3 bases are TGTGCCAGTAAAGCAGGAGGAGGGGGCTACACCTTC. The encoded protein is CASKAGGGGYTF. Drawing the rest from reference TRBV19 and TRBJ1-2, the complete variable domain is DGGITQSPKYLFRKEGQNVTLSCEQNLNHDAMYWYRQDPGQGLRLIYYSQIVNDFQKGDIAEGYSVSREKKESFPLTVTSAQKNPTAFYLCASKAGGGGYTFGSGTRLTVV.

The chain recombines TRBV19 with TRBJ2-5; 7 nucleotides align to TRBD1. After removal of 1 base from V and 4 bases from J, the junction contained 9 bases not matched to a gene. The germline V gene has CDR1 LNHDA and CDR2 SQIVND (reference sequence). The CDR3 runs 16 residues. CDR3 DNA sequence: TGTGCCAGTAGTATAGGAGGGGGCAAGGTCGTAGAGACCCAGTACTTC. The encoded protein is CASSIGGGKVVETQYF.

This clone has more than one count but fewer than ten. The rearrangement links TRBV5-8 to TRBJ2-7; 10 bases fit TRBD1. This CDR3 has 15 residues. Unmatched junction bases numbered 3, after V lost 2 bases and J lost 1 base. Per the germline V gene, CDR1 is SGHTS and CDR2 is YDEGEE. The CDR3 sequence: CASSLPGQGSYEQYF. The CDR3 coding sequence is TGTGCCAGCAGCTTACCGGGACAGGGGTCCTACGAGCAGTACTTC.

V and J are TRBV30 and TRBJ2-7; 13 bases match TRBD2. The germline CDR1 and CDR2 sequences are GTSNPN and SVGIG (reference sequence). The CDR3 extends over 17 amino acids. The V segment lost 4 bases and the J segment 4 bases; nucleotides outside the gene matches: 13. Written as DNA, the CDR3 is TGTGCCTGGAACAGGGGGACTAGCGGGGATTCCGAATACGAGCAGTACTTC. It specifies CAWNRGTSGDSEYEQYF.

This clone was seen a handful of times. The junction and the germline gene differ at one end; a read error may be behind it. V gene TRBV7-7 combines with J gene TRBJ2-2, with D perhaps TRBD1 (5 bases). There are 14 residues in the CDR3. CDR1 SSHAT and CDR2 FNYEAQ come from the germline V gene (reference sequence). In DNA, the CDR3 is TGTGCTAGCAGCTTATCACAGGAATCCGGGGAGCTGTTTTTT. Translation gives CASSLSQESGELFF. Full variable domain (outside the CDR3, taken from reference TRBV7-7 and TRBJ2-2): GAGVSQSPRYKVTKRGQDVTLRCDPISSHATLYWYQQALGQGPEFLTYFNYEAQPDKSGLPSDRFSAERPEGSISTLTIQRTEQRDSAMYRCASSLSQESGELFFGEGSRLTVL.

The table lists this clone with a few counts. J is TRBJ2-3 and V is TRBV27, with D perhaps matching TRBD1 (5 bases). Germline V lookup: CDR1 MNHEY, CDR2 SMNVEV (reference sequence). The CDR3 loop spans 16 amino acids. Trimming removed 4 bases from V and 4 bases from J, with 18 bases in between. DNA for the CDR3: TGTGCCAGCAGTTCCGAAGGGGCGGCAAGGTCAGATACGCAGTATTTT. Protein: CASSSEGAARSDTQYF.

This chain's CDR3 is CATSTSGGAGEQFF. In DNA form, the CDR3 reads TGTGCCACCTCGACTAGCGGGGGGGCAGGGGAGCAGTTCTTC. The V gene is TRBV6-4, the J gene TRBJ2-1, with 14 positions matching TRBD2. The CDR3 consists of 14 residues. In germline, CDR1 is MRHNA, CDR2 SNTAGT. V lost 10 bases to trimming and J lost 10 bases; unmatched junction nucleotides: 9.

CDR3 nucleotides: TGTGCCAGCAGCTTAGCAGGTGGAGTTAGGACTGAAGCTTTCTTT. This translates into CASSLAGGVRTEAFF. The chain carries TRBV7-2 and TRBJ1-1, with D uncertain. In germline, CDR1 is SGHTA, CDR2 FQGNSA. This CDR3 has 15 amino acids. Trimming stripped 0 bases from V and 5 bases from J, with 13 bases between.

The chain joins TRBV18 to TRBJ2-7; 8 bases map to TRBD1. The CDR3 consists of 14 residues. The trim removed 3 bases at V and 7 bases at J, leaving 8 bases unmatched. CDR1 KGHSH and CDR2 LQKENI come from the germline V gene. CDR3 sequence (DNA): TGTGCCAGCTCACCGGGCAGGGGGCGAGAAGAGCAGTACTTC. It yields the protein CASSPGRGREEQYF.

Written as DNA, the CDR3 is TGTGCCAGCAGCGTAGGAGTAGCGGGGAGCACTGGCGAGCAGTTCTTC. Translating it yields CASSVGVAGSTGEQFF. The rearrangement links TRBV9 to TRBJ2-1; 8 bases line up with TRBD2. V gave up 0 bases and J gave up 10 bases; unmatched junction bases: 12. Germline CDR1 reads SGDLS; CDR2 reads YYNGEE. The CDR3 sequence is 16 residues long.

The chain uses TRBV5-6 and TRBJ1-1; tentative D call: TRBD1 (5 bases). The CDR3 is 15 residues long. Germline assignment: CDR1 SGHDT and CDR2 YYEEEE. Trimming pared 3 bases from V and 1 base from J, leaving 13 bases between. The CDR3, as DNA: TGTGCCAGCAGCTGGGGAAGGGGTTGGAACACTGAAGCTTTCTTT. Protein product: CASSWGRGWNTEAFF.

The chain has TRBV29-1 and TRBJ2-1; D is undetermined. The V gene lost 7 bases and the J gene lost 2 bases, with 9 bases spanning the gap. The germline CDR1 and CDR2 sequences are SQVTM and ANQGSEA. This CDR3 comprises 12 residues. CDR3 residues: CSARRAYNEQFF. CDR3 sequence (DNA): TGCAGCGCCCGTAGAGCCTACAATGAGCAGTTCTTC.